Below are 21 T cell receptor beta chains sequenced from a single sample in a study of shared clonotypes between healthy human individuals. Method: immunoSEQ multiplex PCR; TCRdb's copy keeps in-frame clones and lacks some. Of 400,000 to 600,000 clones in the sample, about 85% are singletons; the top ten hold about 13%. The sequenced sample consisted of PBMCs. All receptors come from a woman in her forties in good health. Some clones in this sample may be carry-over from other donors' samples.

A word on this clone: The junction and the germline gene differ at one end; a read error may be behind it. The rearrangement uses TRBV5-1 and TRBJ1-2; D might be TRBD1 (5 bases). This CDR3 contains 15 residues. Germline values: CDR1 SGHRS, CDR2 YFSETQ. The chain's CDR3 is CASSLADSYHYGYTF. The CDR3 DNA reads TGTGCCAGCAGCTTGGCCGACAGTTACCACTATGGCTACACCTTC.

The J gene is TRBJ2-7, the V gene TRBV10-1; 9 bases align to TRBD2. V shed 4 bases and J 5 bases; nucleotides not matched to a gene: 12. This CDR3 region has 16 residues. Germline V gene data show CDR1 as WNHNN and CDR2 as SYGVQD (reference sequence). The CDR3 DNA is TGCGCCAGCAGTGGGGGGAAGCGGGAGGAGTTCGACGAGCAGTACTTC. Its protein is CASSGGKREEFDEQYF.

As to this clone: A read error is the likely source, as a far larger clone sits one nucleotide away. The V and J genes are TRBV9 and TRBJ2-1; 8 nucleotides line up with TRBD2. Germline CDR1 is SGDLS and CDR2 is YYNGEE. This CDR3 comprises 17 residues. Trimming at V came to 7 bases and at J to 5 bases, leaving 17 bases not matched to a gene. The CDR3 DNA is TGTGCCAGCGGCCCCCATGCTGTGAGCGGGGGAAACAATGAGCAGTTCTTC. Its translation is CASGPHAVSGGNNEQFF.

The rearrangement joins TRBV30 to TRBJ1-5; a possible D gene is TRBD1 (5 bases). This CDR3 region has 15 residues. The V gene's germline CDR1 is GTSNPN and CDR2 SVGIG (reference sequence). Trimming cost V 4 bases and J 7 bases, with 20 bases left between them. This CDR3 is CAWTVRGRLDQPQHF. CDR3 nucleotides: TGTGCCTGGACAGTAAGGGGCAGGCTAGACCAGCCCCAGCATTTT.

The rearrangement links TRBV7-9 to TRBJ2-5, with D unclear. Looked up from germline, CDR1 is SEHNR and CDR2 is FQNEAQ (reference sequence). The V and J ends lost 5 bases and 11 bases respectively, with 12 bases between them. CDR3 size: 11 residues. The DNA for the CDR3 is TGTGCCAGCAGCCTGAAGTCCGGGCAGTACTTC. Protein product: CASSLKSGQYF.

The V gene is TRBV19, the J gene TRBJ2-7, with 9 bases aligning to TRBD1. The CDR3 has 17 residues. Germline values: CDR1 LNHDA, CDR2 SQIVND (reference sequence). V shed 6 bases, J shed 0 bases, and the junction held 12 bases outside the gene matches. The CDR3: CASSLLPGQGSSYEQYF. The CDR3 nucleotides read TGTGCCAGTAGCCTCCTGCCGGGACAGGGAAGCTCCTACGAGCAGTACTTC.

This rearrangement joins TRBV29-1 to TRBJ2-7; D not certain. Germline V lookup: CDR1 SQVTM, CDR2 ANQGSEA. The CDR3 has 14 amino acids. Trimming shortened V by 3 bases and J by 5 bases, and 17 bases separated the two germline ends. The CDR3 DNA follows: TGCAGCGTTGACCCTGGGTCAGGTACGAACGAGCAGTACTTC. Translation gives CSVDPGSGTNEQYF.

The chain recombines TRBV7-2 with TRBJ2-1; TRBD2 agrees at 8 bases. J was trimmed by 15 bases and V by 6 bases; bases with no gene match: 16. CDR1 is SGHTA, CDR2 FQGNSA, per germline. The CDR3 length is 14 residues. The CDR3 nucleotides read TGTGCCAGCAGTACCGGGACTAGGAGGGGTGGATGGTTCTTC. It codes for CASSTGTRRGGWFF.

V and J are TRBV2 and TRBJ2-2; 7 positions agree with TRBD2. Germline lookup yields CDR1 SNHLY and CDR2 FYNNEI. The CDR3 is 16 residues long. V trimming: 5 bases; J trimming: 5 bases; junction bases outside the gene matches: 11. CDR3 residues: CASSPGGLYGTGELFF. The CDR3 nucleotides read TGTGCCAGCAGTCCGGGGGGACTTTACGGGACCGGGGAGCTGTTTTTT.

The rearrangement uses TRBV2 and TRBJ2-7; D unresolved. The ends were cut back, 3 bases at V and 10 bases at J, with 10 bases in the middle. The CDR3 is 11 residues long. Looked up from germline, CDR1 is SNHLY and CDR2 is FYNNEI. CDR3: CASSELAFQYF. In nucleotides, the CDR3 is TGTGCCAGCAGTGAGTTGGCGTTCCAGTACTTC. Looking up the rest from reference TRBV2 and TRBJ2-7 gives the full variable domain: EPEVTQTPSHQVTQMGQEVILRCVPISNHLYFYWYRQILGQKVEFLVSFYNNEISEKSEIFDDQFSVERPDGSNFTLKIRSTKLEDSAMYFCASSELAFQYFGPGTRLTVT.

This clone was recorded only once. The chain employs TRBV14 and TRBJ2-1; D gene unclear. The V end was cut by 3 bases, the J end by 4 bases, with 13 bases between. Germline assignment: CDR1 SGHDN and CDR2 FVKESK. The CDR3 has 15 amino acids. The DNA of the CDR3 is TGTGCCAGCAGCCACAGGAGTTTCCCATACAATGAGCAGTTCTTC. It specifies CASSHRSFPYNEQFF.

Comment on this clone: Since a far larger clone is one base different, this is likely a read error. Different DNA sequences within this sample yield the same CDR3. The chain has TRBV7-9 and TRBJ1-1; D is unresolved. There are 12 residues in the CDR3. Germline values: CDR1 SEHNR, CDR2 FQNEAQ (reference sequence). V was pared by 3 bases and J by 0 bases, with 2 bases between. DNA of the CDR3: TGTGCCAGCAGCTTGATGAACACTGAAGCTTTCTTT. Translation gives CASSLMNTEAFF. The whole variable domain, remainder taken from reference TRBV7-9 and TRBJ1-1, is DTGVSQNPRHKITKRGQNVTFRCDPISEHNRLYWYRQTLGQGPEFLTYFQNEAQLEKSRLLSDRFSAERPKGSFSTLEIQRTEQGDSAMYLCASSLMNTEAFFGQGTRLTVV.

The J gene is TRBJ1-1, the V gene TRBV2, with a weak D call TRBD1 (5 bases). Per the germline V gene, CDR1 is SNHLY and CDR2 is FYNNEI. This CDR3 has 13 residues. V lost 5 bases, J lost 5 bases, and 12 bases lay in between. The CDR3 reads CASSKQDSTEAFF. In nucleotides, the CDR3 is TGTGCCAGCAGTAAACAGGATTCGACTGAAGCTTTCTTT.

The chain recombines TRBV6-4 with TRBJ2-3; no clear D gene. CDR3 length: 14 residues. V was pared by 4 bases and J by 1 base, with 9 bases between. From germline, CDR1 is MRHNA and CDR2 SNTAGT. DNA of the CDR3: TGTGCCAGCAGTGTCGACGGAGGCACAGATACGCAGTATTTT. Its translation: CASSVDGGTDTQYF.

The rearrangement joins TRBV19 to TRBJ2-3, with D uncertain. Trimming took off 2 bases at V and 2 bases at J, with 5 bases between the two ends. Germline V gives CDR1 LNHDA, CDR2 SQIVND (reference sequence). This CDR3 has 13 residues. CDR3 sequence (DNA): TGTGCCAGTAGTATACCTCCCACAGATACGCAGTATTTT. This codes for CASSIPPTDTQYF.

This chain connects TRBV7-2 to TRBJ2-5; D not certain. Germline V CDR1 and CDR2: SGHTA, FQGNSA. This CDR3 is 16 amino acids long. The germline V and J ends were trimmed by 2 bases and 1 base, with 14 bases remaining between them. The CDR3 coding sequence is TGTGCCAGCAGCTTATGGGCCCAGAACATCCAAGAGACCCAGTACTTC. The encoded protein is CASSLWAQNIQETQYF.

The V and J genes are TRBV5-1 and TRBJ2-3; 9 bases fit TRBD1. V shed 0 bases, J shed 2 bases, and the junction held 4 bases outside the gene matches. Germline-derived CDR1 and CDR2 are SGHRS and YFSETQ. The CDR3 totals 16 residues. CDR3 residues: CASSLGGDRDTDTQYF. The CDR3 DNA follows: TGCGCCAGCAGCTTGGGAGGGGACAGGGACACAGATACGCAGTATTTT.

The chain employs TRBV29-1 and TRBJ2-5, with D possibly being TRBD1 (5 bases). The DNA end is a closer match to TRBJ2-7, so the J assignment may be wrong. Germline CDR1 reads SQVTM; CDR2 reads ANQGSEA. This CDR3 contains 12 residues. CDR3 sequence: CSVEGQTYEQYF. Here the CDR3 DNA reads TGCAGCGTTGAGGGGCAGACCTACGAGCAGTACTTC.

The chain is built from TRBV4-3 and TRBJ2-1; 10 bases line up with TRBD2. J lost 2 bases, V lost 4 bases, and 5 bases had no gene match. This CDR3 is 16 amino acids long. CDR1 and CDR2 from the germline V gene are LGHNA and YSLEER. The CDR3 coding sequence is TGCGCCAGCAGCCGACTTCTAGCGGGGGCCTACAATGAGCAGTTCTTC. Residues: CASSRLLAGAYNEQFF.

The chain combines TRBV18 with TRBJ2-5, with 8 bases matching TRBD1. The germline V gene encodes CDR1 KGHSH and CDR2 LQKENI. The CDR3 has 14 amino acids. J lost 3 bases, V lost 0 bases, and 0 bases had no gene match. In nucleotides, the CDR3 is TGTGCCAGCTCACCACCGGGACAGGAAGAGACCCAGTACTTC. Translating gives CASSPPGQEETQYF.

This clone was recorded at least ten times. The V gene is TRBV29-1, the J gene TRBJ2-1; 11 nucleotides agree with TRBD1. The CDR3 is 14 amino acids. V lost 5 bases and J lost 5; bases outside the gene matches: 5. Germline V lookup: CDR1 SQVTM, CDR2 ANQGSEA. This CDR3 reads CSVRDRGFDNEQFF. The CDR3 DNA sequence: TGCAGCGTTCGGGACAGGGGGTTCGACAATGAGCAGTTCTTC.